Listed below are T cell receptor beta chains from one sample, sequenced in a study of CD8+CD57+ T cells in acquired aplastic anemia. TCRdb re-derived calls from the reads in MiXCR, one entry per CDR3 protein. The data show around 150,000 distinct CDR3 sequences, with roughly 48% seen just once and about 31% held by the top ten. The sample taken for sequencing was sorted CD4+, CD8+, or CD8+CD57+ T cells (not recorded which) from PBMCs. The receptors here all came from a human donor with aplastic anemia. CDR3s include the opening cysteine and the closing phenylalanine or tryptophan. D genes are given only for firm matches. Where a row states a size, it is once, few, many or the class of an expanded clone; other rows omit it.

size,V,J,D,length,CDR3,DNA
NA,TRBV24-1,TRBJ1-1,TRBD1,15,CATSEPGQGRTEAFF,TGTGCCACCAGTGAACCGGGACAGGGGAGAACTGAAGCTTTCTTT
NA,TRBV20-1,TRBJ1-5,TRBD1,15,CSARPPGTGSQPQHF,TGCAGTGCTAGACCCCCCGGGACAGGTAGTCAGCCCCAGCATTTT
NA,TRBV11-1,TRBJ1-3,TRBD1,16,CASSSTSGGSGNTIYF,TGTGCCAGCAGCTCGACTTCAGGGGGGTCTGGAAACACCATATATTTT
NA,TRBV11-2,TRBJ2-1,NA,14,CASSSGLLYNEQFF,TGTGCCAGCAGCTCGGGACTGCTATACAATGAGCAGTTCTTC
many,TRBV7-9,TRBJ1-1,NA,13,CASSATPDIVAFF,TGTGCCAGCAGCGCCACACCGGACATCGTAGCTTTCTTT
many,TRBV4-2,TRBJ2-5,NA,14,CASSQVAGQETQYF,TGTGCCAGCAGCCAAGTTGCAGGCCAAGAGACCCAGTACTTC
many,TRBV7-3,TRBJ2-1,NA,15,CASSLSGGPYNEQFF,TGTGCCAGCAGCCTGTCAGGGGGGCCCTACAATGAGCAGTTCTTC
NA,TRBV9,TRBJ1-1,TRBD1,14,CASSVGQGARVAFF,TGTGCCAGCAGCGTAGGGCAGGGGGCGCGTGTGGCTTTCTTT
many,TRBV13,TRBJ1-3,NA,15,CASSLSLASGNTIYF,TGTGCCAGCAGCCTATCTTTAGCCTCCGGAAACACCATATATTTT
NA,TRBV2,TRBJ2-1,NA,15,CASSIHRLPYNEQFF,TGTGCCAGCAGTATTCACAGGCTCCCCTACAATGAGCAGTTCTTC
NA,TRBV19,TRBJ1-1,TRBD1,15,CASSATGSLNTEAFF,TGTGCCAGTAGTGCGACAGGGTCGTTGAACACTGAAGCTTTCTTT
few,TRBV7-2,TRBJ2-3,NA,13,CASGEGGTDTQYF,TGTGCCAGCGGTGAGGGAGGCACAGATACGCAGTATTTT
NA,TRBV29-1,TRBJ2-3,TRBD1,14,CSVNGQGIGDTQYF,TGCAGCGTTAACGGACAGGGGATTGGAGATACGCAGTATTTT
NA,TRBV30,TRBJ2-5,TRBD2,16,CAWSPGLAGFKETQYF,TGTGCCTGGAGTCCGGGACTAGCGGGCTTCAAAGAGACCCAGTACTTC
NA,TRBV29-1,TRBJ2-2,TRBD2,14,CSVASGGNTGELFF,TGCAGCGTTGCCAGCGGGGGGAATACCGGGGAGCTGTTTTTT
few,TRBV3-1,TRBJ2-6,NA,16,CASSLSALSGANVLTF,TGTGCCAGCAGCCTGTCCGCGCTCTCTGGGGCCAACGTCCTGACTTTC
NA,TRBV7-9,TRBJ2-7,NA,10,CASGVYEQYF,TGTGCCAGCGGGGTGTACGAGCAGTACTTC
NA,TRBV7-9,TRBJ1-1,NA,15,CASSPIDTVNTEAFF,TGTGCCAGCAGCCCGATTGACACCGTGAACACTGAAGCTTTCTTT
NA,TRBV29-1,TRBJ2-1,TRBD2,14,CSVGRTSGYNEQFF,TGCAGCGTTGGGCGGACTAGCGGTTACAATGAGCAGTTCTTC
once,TRBV15,TRBJ2-5,NA,14,CATSRVRGGETQYF,TGTGCCACCAGCAGAGTAAGGGGGGGTGAGACCCAGTACTTC
NA,TRBV15,TRBJ2-2,TRBD1,16,CATSRGGTGNTGELFF,TGTGCCACCAGCAGAGGGGGGACAGGGAACACCGGGGAGCTGTTTTTT
once,TRBV4-2,TRBJ2-2,NA,15,CASSESRITAGELFF,TGTGCCAGCAGCGAGAGCCGAATCACGGCGGGGGAGCTGTTTTTT
NA,TRBV11-1,TRBJ2-7,NA,16,CASSLMFLGSRDEQYF,TGTGCCAGCAGCTTAATGTTTCTCGGCAGTCGAGACGAGCAGTACTTC
NA,TRBV29-1,TRBJ2-7,NA,12,CSAARDPEEQYF,TGCAGCGCAGCGCGGGACCCAGAGGAGCAGTACTTC
NA,TRBV12-3/TRBV12-4,TRBJ2-5,NA,13,CASSGDRVETQYF,TGTGCCAGCAGTGGGGATAGGGTAGAGACCCAGTACTTC
NA,TRBV2,TRBJ2-2,NA,15,CASNSVAANTGELFF,TGTGCCAGCAATAGTGTGGCGGCGAACACCGGGGAGCTGTTTTTT
NA,TRBV25-1,TRBJ1-2,NA,13,CASSRGGAGGYTF,TGTGCCAGCAGTAGAGGGGGGGCCGGCGGCTACACCTTC
NA,TRBV3-1,TRBJ1-5,NA,15,CASSQDRRSNQPQHF,TGTGCCAGCAGCCAAGACCGCAGGAGCAATCAGCCCCAGCATTTT
NA,TRBV28,TRBJ2-7,TRBD2,13,CASSPWTRGEQYF,TGTGCCAGCAGCCCTTGGACTAGAGGGGAGCAGTACTTC
many,TRBV25-1,TRBJ1-2,NA,15,CASSHPQTDNYGYTF,TGTGCCAGCAGTCATCCTCAGACAGATAACTATGGCTACACCTTC
few,TRBV25-1,TRBJ2-7,NA,14,CASSSLGGDYEQYF,TGTGCCAGCAGCTCCCTGGGCGGTGACTACGAGCAGTACTTC
many,TRBV12-5,TRBJ1-1,NA,15,CASGGGRTLNTEAFF,TGTGCTAGTGGGGGGGGACGGACTTTGAACACTGAAGCTTTCTTT
many,TRBV5-4,TRBJ2-3,NA,16,CASSLADTPITDTQYF,TGTGCCAGCAGCTTGGCAGATACCCCTATCACAGATACGCAGTATTTT
many,TRBV9,TRBJ1-1,NA,15,CASSVEGDANTEAFF,TGTGCCAGCAGCGTAGAGGGGGACGCGAACACTGAAGCTTTCTTT
many,TRBV7-9,TRBJ2-3,NA,12,CASSLNPDTQYF,TGTGCCAGCAGCTTAAATCCAGATACGCAGTATTTT
NA,TRBV3-1,TRBJ2-7,TRBD2,16,CASSHPTSGGSYEQYF,TGTGCCAGCAGCCATCCTACTAGCGGGGGTTCCTACGAGCAGTACTTC
few,TRBV28,TRBJ2-7,TRBD1,11,CASQGAYEQYF,TGTGCCTCACAGGGGGCATACGAGCAGTACTTC
few,TRBV20-1,TRBJ2-3,NA,14,CSARTGTSTDTQYF,TGCAGTGCTAGGACTGGTACTAGCACAGATACGCAGTATTTT
many,TRBV5-1,TRBJ2-5,TRBD1,15,CASSEPGQGRETQYF,TGCGCCAGCAGCGAGCCGGGACAGGGTAGAGAGACCCAGTACTTC
NA,TRBV14,TRBJ1-1,NA,13,CASSQERNTEAFF,TGTGCCAGCAGCCAAGAGCGTAACACTGAAGCTTTCTTT
NA,TRBV19,TRBJ2-4,NA,12,CASSTQGSIQYF,TGTGCCAGTAGTACCCAGGGAAGCATTCAGTACTTC
NA,TRBV29-1,TRBJ2-1,NA,13,CSVEWTRAGEQFF,TGCAGCGTTGAATGGACGAGGGCCGGTGAGCAGTTCTTC
NA,TRBV19,TRBJ2-3,NA,15,CASSIGQWETDTQYF,TGTGCCAGTAGTATCGGGCAGTGGGAGACAGATACGCAGTATTTT